This TCR beta chain was observed in a study of T cell changes during pregnancy in multiple sclerosis. Here immunoSEQ multiplex PCR was the method, and the copy in TCRdb shows in-frame clones only, minus some. The sample records 29,000 or so clones, about 92% being singletons. This CDR3 region has 15 residues. V lost 3 bases to trimming and J lost 5 bases; unmatched junction nucleotides: 9. From germline, CDR1 is SGHNT and CDR2 YYREEE (reference sequence). The receptor was derived from a female donor with multiple sclerosis, enrolled in a pregnancy study. The sample was CD4+ T cells from peripheral blood mononuclear cells, taken in the first trimester of pregnancy. This chain connects TRBV5-4 to TRBJ2-7; TRBD1 aligns across 9 bases. The CDR3 DNA follows: TGTGCCAGCAGCTCCGGGGGGACAGGGCGGAACGAGCAGTACTTC. Translating gives CASSSGGTGRNEQYF.